The next 28 T cell receptor beta chains were all read from a single sample in a study of HIV-infected patients and healthy controls. Whole blood was used without fractionation, so all unsorted peripheral T cells were included. Alpha and beta constant-region primers primed reverse transcription of around 500 ng RNA. Using multiplexing indices, alpha and beta chain libraries were generated apart by chain-specific third strand synthesis. TCRdb fed the 5' RACE reads into MiXCR, producing one record per CDR3 protein. The sample includes 15,000 to 20,000 distinct CDR3 sequences, around 5.5% of them seen just once. The specimen was blood. The receptor source for this set is an adult in good health.

This clonotype was observed many times. V gene TRBV12-3 or TRBV12-4 combines with J gene TRBJ1-2; D remains unclear. Trimming shortened V by 1 base and J by 2 bases, and 8 bases separated the two germline ends. The CDR3 sequence is 14 residues long. The CDR3 protein is CASSLDAGNYGYTF. CDR3 DNA sequence: TGTGCCAGCAGTTTAGATGCAGGAAACTATGGCTACACCTTC.

This clonotype appeared many times. CDR3 region: CASSDGSDTGELFF. The DNA of the CDR3 is TGTGCCAGCAGTGACGGGTCAGACACCGGGGAGCTGTTTTTT. V is TRBV6-4 and J is TRBJ2-2; D is uncertain. Germline V CDR1 and CDR2: MRHNA, SNTAGT. V was shortened by 2 bases and J by 3 bases, with 7 bases between the two germline ends. This CDR3 spans 14 amino acids.

By share of the sample, this clonotype is medium-sized (0.01 to 0.1%). The V call is TRBV2, the J call TRBJ2-5; 7 bases agree with TRBD2. The CDR3 runs to 15 residues. J lost 9 bases, V lost 7 bases, and 17 bases had no gene match. Germline-derived CDR1 and CDR2 are SNHLY and FYNNEI. The CDR3 region has the DNA TGTGCCAGCATCGCCCTGGGGGGGGAGGAGAACCCCCAGTACTTC. Amino acid sequence: CASIALGGEENPQYF.

This clonotype was seen repeatedly, ten times or more. CDR3 protein: CASSEQGAGQPQHF. The CDR3 DNA reads TGTGCCAGCAGTGAACAGGGGGCAGGGCAGCCCCAGCATTTT. The V call is TRBV2, the J call TRBJ1-5; 8 bases agree with TRBD1. Trimming cost V 2 bases and J 7 bases; bases outside gene matches: 4. Germline V gene lookup returns CDR1 SNHLY and CDR2 FYNNEI. The CDR3 spans 14 residues.

The sample holds many counts of this clonotype. This chain uses TRBV12-3 or TRBV12-4 with TRBJ1-3; D might be TRBD1 (6 bases). Trimming took 6 bases from V and 0 from J, leaving 9 bases between them. This CDR3 is built from 14 residues. Here the CDR3 reads CASRGQSSGNTIYF. CDR3 DNA sequence: TGTGCCAGCAGGGGACAATCCTCTGGAAACACCATATATTTT.

Relative to its sample, this clonotype is medium-sized. J is TRBJ2-5 and V is TRBV2; D is undetermined. The CDR3 sequence is 14 residues long. The germline V gene encodes CDR1 SNHLY and CDR2 FYNNEI. V was trimmed by 7 bases and J by 5 bases, leaving 17 bases between them. The CDR3 spells CASKVTVGVETQYF. The CDR3 DNA reads TGTGCCAGCAAGGTAACAGTAGGAGTCGAGACCCAGTACTTC. The variable domain in full, with the rest retrieved from reference TRBV2 and TRBJ2-5, is EPEVTQTPSHQVTQMGQEVILRCVPISNHLYFYWYRQILGQKVEFLVSFYNNEISEKSEIFDDQFSVERPDGSNFTLKIRSTKLEDSAMYFCASKVTVGVETQYFGPGTRLLVL.

The sample holds many counts of this clonotype. V usage is TRBV5-1 and J usage is TRBJ2-1; 14 nucleotides agree with TRBD2. Trimming at V came to 0 bases and at J to 14 bases, leaving 4 bases not matched to a gene. CDR3 length: 14 residues. The germline gives CDR1 SGHRS, CDR2 YFSETQ. This CDR3 is CASSLGLAGGLEFF. The CDR3 DNA reads TGCGCCAGCAGCTTGGGACTAGCGGGGGGGCTCGAGTTCTTC.

This clonotype occurred many times. The chain carries TRBV4-3 and TRBJ1-1; no firm D call. The CDR3 runs to 15 residues. Germline CDR1 reads LGHNA; CDR2 reads YSLEER. V lost 4 bases, J lost 3 bases, and 15 bases lay in between. CDR3 loop: CASSLYPESHTEAFF. DNA of the CDR3: TGCGCCAGCAGCCTTTACCCAGAATCTCACACTGAAGCTTTCTTT.

This clonotype has at least ten counts. The chain uses TRBV27 and TRBJ2-3; 7 bases agree with TRBD1. J gave up 5 bases and V 9 bases, and 14 bases lay outside the gene matches. Looked up from germline, CDR1 is MNHEY and CDR2 is SMNVEV (reference sequence). The CDR3 runs to 15 residues. CDR3 in DNA: TGTGCCAGTTTTAAAGGGGGCCGTCCGTTAGATACGCAGTATTTT. Translated, it gives CASFKGGRPLDTQYF.

This clonotype was detected many times. The chain carries TRBV5-6 and TRBJ2-3, with D unclear. This CDR3 has 15 residues. The V gene lost 4 bases and the J gene lost 1 base, with 13 bases spanning the gap. Germline CDR1 SGHDT, CDR2 YYEEEE. CDR3 coding DNA: TGTGCCAGCAGCCCCGACCCGGGCGGCACAGATACGCAGTATTTT. This encodes CASSPDPGGTDTQYF.

This clonotype was counted at least ten times. V is TRBV7-2 and J is TRBJ2-4; no clear D. From germline, CDR1 is SGHTA and CDR2 FQGNSA. V was pared by 0 bases and J by 0 bases, with 3 bases between. The CDR3 extends over 14 amino acids. This CDR3 is CASSLAVAKNIQYF. The DNA for the CDR3 is TGTGCCAGCAGCTTAGCCGTAGCCAAAAACATTCAGTACTTC.

In its sample, this clonotype was seen many times. The J gene is TRBJ1-2, the V gene TRBV2; 7 nucleotides line up with TRBD1. The CDR3 has 15 residues. V was clipped by 8 bases and J by 6 bases; unmatched bases: 15. CDR1 SNHLY and CDR2 FYNNEI come from the germline V gene. The CDR3 reads CASASPTGPSDGYTF. The CDR3 DNA reads as TGTGCCAGCGCCTCGCCGACAGGGCCTAGCGATGGCTACACCTTC.

This clonotype was observed at least ten times. J is TRBJ1-1 and V is TRBV18; D unclear. Germline assignment: CDR1 KGHSH and CDR2 LQKENI. V lost 2 bases and J 1 base, leaving 8 bases between the germline ends. This CDR3 contains 14 residues. The CDR3 here is CASSPRPPNTEAFF. The CDR3 DNA reads TGTGCCAGCTCACCAAGACCGCCGAACACTGAAGCTTTCTTT.

This clonotype was detected once. Possible read error: a much larger clone is one base away. This chain uses TRBV27 with TRBJ1-1; D is unclear. CDR3 length: 12 amino acids. CDR1 is MNHEY, CDR2 SMNVEV, per germline (reference sequence). The chain's CDR3 is CASSSPHTEAYF. DNA of the CDR3: TGTGCCAGCAGTTCGCCGCACACTGAAGCTTACTTT.

This clonotype was seen repeatedly, ten times or more. V and J are TRBV6-1 and TRBJ2-5, with D perhaps TRBD2 (6 bases). The V end was cut by 1 base, the J end by 12 bases, with 15 bases between. The CDR3 consists of 13 residues. Germline assignment: CDR1 MNHNS and CDR2 SASEGT. The CDR3 is CASSEVGGVGEYF. The CDR3 DNA sequence: TGTGCCAGCAGTGAAGTTGGAGGGGTCGGCGAGTACTTC.

This clonotype is classed as medium-sized. The V call is TRBV28, the J call TRBJ2-1, with a weak D call TRBD1 (6 bases). CDR3 length equals 13 residues. Germline loops: CDR1 MDHEN, CDR2 SYDVKM. Between the trimmed V and J ends, which lost 6 bases and 4 bases, there was a span of 10 bases. CDR3 sequence reads: CASRVDRYNEQFF. The CDR3 DNA reads as TGTGCCAGCAGGGTCGACAGGTACAATGAGCAGTTCTTC. The full variable domain, completed using reference TRBV28 and TRBJ2-1, is DVKVTQSSRYLVKRTGEKVFLECVQDMDHENMFWYRQDPGLGLRLIYFSYDVKMKEKGDIPEGYSVSREKKERFSLILESASTNQTSMYLCASRVDRYNEQFFGPGTRLTVL.

The table lists this clonotype with many counts. The gene calls are TRBV29-1 and TRBJ2-5, with 9 positions matching TRBD1. This CDR3 is built from 15 residues. After removal of 6 bases from V and 3 bases from J, the junction contained 11 bases not matched to a gene. From germline, CDR1 is SQVTM and CDR2 ANQGSEA. The CDR3 region has the DNA TGCAGCGTACACCGGGACAGGGTAGGAGAAGAGACCCAGTACTTC. Translating gives CSVHRDRVGEETQYF. Based on the CDR3 plus reference TRBV29-1 and TRBJ2-5, the full variable domain is SAVISQKPSRDICQRGTSLTIQCQVDSQVTMMFWYRQQPGQSLTLIATANQGSEATYESGFVIDKFPISRPNLTFSTLTVSNMSPEDSSIYLCSVHRDRVGEETQYFGPGTRLLVL.

This clonotype has at least ten counts. The chain couples TRBV12-3 or TRBV12-4 to TRBJ1-1; D unclear. Trimming cost V 3 bases and J 3 bases, with 2 bases left between them. The CDR3 extends over 11 amino acids. This CDR3 reads CASSLDTEAFF. CDR3 DNA: TGTGCCAGCAGTTTGGACACTGAAGCTTTCTTT.

There are many counts of this clonotype. V and J are TRBV4-1 and TRBJ2-3; 9 bases match TRBD2. Germline CDR1 reads MGHRA; CDR2 reads YSYEKL. The CDR3 is made up of 15 amino acids. With V trimmed by 0 bases and J by 7 bases, 5 bases remained unmatched. The DNA of the CDR3 is TGCGCCAGCAGCCAAGATACGCTAGCGGGGTATACGCAGTATTTT. Translating gives CASSQDTLAGYTQYF.

There are many counts of this clonotype. V usage is TRBV12-3 or TRBV12-4 and J usage is TRBJ2-3; TRBD2 matches 8 bases. Germline trimming cut 5 bases from V and 3 bases from J; bases unmatched to any gene: 7. The CDR3 is 15 amino acids. As DNA, the CDR3 is TGTGCCAGCAGTGACGGGGGGGCCGGAACAGATACGCAGTATTTT. Its protein is CASSDGGAGTDTQYF.

This clonotype has more than one count but fewer than ten. The V call is TRBV11-1, the J call TRBJ2-1, with 8 bases lining up with TRBD2. Per the germline V gene, CDR1 is SGHAT and CDR2 is FQDESV (reference sequence). V lost 5 bases, J lost 15 bases, and 12 bases stayed unmatched. The CDR3 runs 13 residues. The CDR3, as DNA: TGTGCCAGCAGCCCGTTTCAGGGGACTAGTTTGTTCTTC. This gives the protein CASSPFQGTSLFF.

This clonotype was seen ten or more times. The V gene is TRBV27, the J gene TRBJ2-7; D possibly matches TRBD1 or TRBD2 (5 bases each). Per the germline V gene, CDR1 is MNHEY and CDR2 is SMNVEV (reference sequence). Trimming left V 4 bases short and J 0 bases short, with 16 bases between. The CDR3 sequence is 16 residues long. CDR3 nucleotide sequence: TGTGCCAGCAGTTGGGGACGAGGGACGGCCTCCTACGAGCAGTACTTC. It yields the protein CASSWGRGTASYEQYF.

This clonotype was seen at least ten times. V and J are TRBV7-2 and TRBJ2-4, with D hard to call. Per germline, CDR1 SGHTA and CDR2 FQGNSA. CDR3 length: 16 amino acids. The V end lost 1 base, the J end lost 1 base, and 11 bases lay between the germline ends. The CDR3 is CASSLESYLAKNIQYF. CDR3 DNA sequence: TGTGCCAGCAGCTTAGAATCCTATCTGGCCAAAAACATTCAGTACTTC.

The J gene is TRBJ1-2, the V gene TRBV28; tentatively, D is TRBD1 (6 bases). Germline loops: CDR1 MDHEN, CDR2 SYDVKM. The CDR3 covers 12 residues. Trimming removed 2 bases at V and 8 bases at J, with 9 bases between. CDR3 residues: CASSLVQGGYTF. CDR3 nucleotides: TGTGCCAGCAGTTTAGTACAGGGAGGCTACACCTTC.

This clonotype was recorded at least ten times. V and J are TRBV7-7 and TRBJ1-1; D uncertain. Germline V gene lookup returns CDR1 SSHAT and CDR2 FNYEAQ (reference sequence). With 5 bases removed from V and 11 bases from J, the gap between germline ends came to 9 bases. There are 10 residues in the CDR3. CDR3 protein: CASSPFPAFF. The CDR3 DNA reads as TGTGCCAGCAGCCCCTTTCCGGCTTTCTTT.

This clonotype is classed as medium-sized. This chain uses TRBV20-1 with TRBJ2-7; 8 bases agree with TRBD1. Germline CDR1 DFQATT, CDR2 SNEGSKA (reference sequence). CDR3 length: 14 residues. V was clipped by 5 bases and J by 3 bases; unmatched bases: 9. The chain's CDR3 is CSADTGTGVYEQYF. The CDR3 DNA sequence: TGCAGTGCTGATACCGGGACAGGAGTCTACGAGCAGTACTTC.

This clonotype was picked up many times. Written as DNA, the CDR3 is TGTGCCAGCTCACCCGGACCAAGCACTTATGGCTACACCTTC. Protein product: CASSPGPSTYGYTF. This chain links TRBV18 with TRBJ1-2; D gene uncertain. In germline, CDR1 is KGHSH, CDR2 LQKENI. The V and J ends lost 3 bases and 5 bases respectively, with 13 bases between them. The CDR3 is made up of 14 amino acids.

At least ten counts were recorded for this clonotype. The chain combines TRBV30 with TRBJ1-6; D is ambiguous. V gave up 6 bases and J gave up 0 bases, with 6 bases separating them. Germline CDR1 reads GTSNPN; CDR2 reads SVGIG (reference sequence). The CDR3 consists of 13 residues. The CDR3 loop is CACENSYNSPLHF. In DNA form, the CDR3 reads TGTGCCTGTGAAAACTCCTATAATTCACCCCTCCACTTT.